One and the same sample provided the 3 T cell receptor beta chains below, sequenced in a study of T cell changes during pregnancy in multiple sclerosis. Measured with immunoSEQ multiplex PCR; TCRdb has only the in-frame clones, and not every one. The sample consists of tens of thousands of clones, 88% of them appearing once. The sequencing here drew on CD4+ T cells from peripheral blood mononuclear cells, taken in the first trimester of pregnancy. The receptors here all came from a female donor with multiple sclerosis, enrolled in a pregnancy study.

V and J are TRBV6-5 and TRBJ2-7; D unresolved. CDR3 length: 15 residues. CDR1 MNHEY and CDR2 SVGAGI come from the germline V gene. Trimming pared 5 bases from V and 3 bases from J, leaving 17 bases between. CDR3 amino acids: CASSPRAGSLYEQYF. As DNA, the CDR3 is TGTGCCAGCAGTCCCCGAGCAGGTTCGCTCTACGAGCAGTACTTC.

The chain is built from TRBV27 and TRBJ1-1, with TRBD1 matching 9 bases. Trimming cost V 5 bases and J 5 bases; bases outside gene matches: 12. The CDR3 is 16 amino acids. CDR1 is MNHEY and CDR2 is SMNVEV in the germline V gene (reference sequence). Here the CDR3 reads CASSIKGQGFVTEAFF. The CDR3 DNA reads as TGTGCCAGCAGTATAAAGGGACAGGGCTTTGTGACTGAAGCTTTCTTT.

J is TRBJ2-7 and V is TRBV28; 7 nucleotides match TRBD1. Germline assignment: CDR1 MDHEN and CDR2 SYDVKM. The CDR3 loop spans 15 amino acids. V was pared by 6 bases and J by 4 bases, with 12 bases of the junction left unmatched. CDR3 sequence reads: CASSNTGTVNYEQYF. CDR3 nucleotide sequence: TGTGCCAGCAGCAATACCGGGACAGTAAATTACGAGCAGTACTTC.